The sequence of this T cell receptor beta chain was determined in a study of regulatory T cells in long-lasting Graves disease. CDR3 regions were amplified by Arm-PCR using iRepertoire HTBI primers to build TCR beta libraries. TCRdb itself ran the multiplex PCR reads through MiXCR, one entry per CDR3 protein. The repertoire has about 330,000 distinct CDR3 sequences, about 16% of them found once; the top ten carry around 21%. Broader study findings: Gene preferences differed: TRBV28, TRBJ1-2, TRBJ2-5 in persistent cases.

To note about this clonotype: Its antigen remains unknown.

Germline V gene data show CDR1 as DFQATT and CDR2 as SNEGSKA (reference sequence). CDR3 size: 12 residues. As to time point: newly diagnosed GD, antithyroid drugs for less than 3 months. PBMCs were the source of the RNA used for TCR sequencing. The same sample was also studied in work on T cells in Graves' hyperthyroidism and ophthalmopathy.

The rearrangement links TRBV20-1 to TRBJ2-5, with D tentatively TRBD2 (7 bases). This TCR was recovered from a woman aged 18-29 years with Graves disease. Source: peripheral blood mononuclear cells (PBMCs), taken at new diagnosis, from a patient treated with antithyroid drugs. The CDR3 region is CSQGGAQETQYF. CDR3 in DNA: TGCAGCCAAGGGGGGGCCCAAGAGACCCAGTACTTC.